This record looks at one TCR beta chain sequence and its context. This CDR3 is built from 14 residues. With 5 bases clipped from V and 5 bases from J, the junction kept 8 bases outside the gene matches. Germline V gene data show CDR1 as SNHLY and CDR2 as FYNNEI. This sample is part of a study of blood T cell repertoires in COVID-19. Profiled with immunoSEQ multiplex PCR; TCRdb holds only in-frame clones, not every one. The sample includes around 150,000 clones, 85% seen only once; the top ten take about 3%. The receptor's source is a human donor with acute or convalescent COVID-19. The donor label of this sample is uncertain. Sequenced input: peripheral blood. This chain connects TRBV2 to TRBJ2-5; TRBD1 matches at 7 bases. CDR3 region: CASSIQGPEETQYF. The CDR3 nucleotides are TGTGCCAGCAGTATACAGGGGCCGGAGGAGACCCAGTACTTC.